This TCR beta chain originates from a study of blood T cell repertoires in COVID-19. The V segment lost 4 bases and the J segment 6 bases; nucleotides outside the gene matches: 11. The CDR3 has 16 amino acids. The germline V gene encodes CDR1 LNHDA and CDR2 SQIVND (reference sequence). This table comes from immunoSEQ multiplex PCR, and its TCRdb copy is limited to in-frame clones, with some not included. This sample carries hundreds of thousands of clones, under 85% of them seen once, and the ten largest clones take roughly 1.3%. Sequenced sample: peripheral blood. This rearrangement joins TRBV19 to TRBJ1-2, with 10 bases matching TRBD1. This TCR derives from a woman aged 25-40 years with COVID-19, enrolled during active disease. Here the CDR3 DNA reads TGTGCCAGTAGTAATCCCCCACCGGGACAGGGGCATGGCTACACCTTC. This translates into CASSNPPPGQGHGYTF.